This section outlines one TCR beta chain sequence together with its context. Participants spanned ages about 18 to 90 years and resided in about 25 US areas. Participant-reported clinical history was the basis for cohort assignment. Donors in Cohort 3 counted as recovered after two negative PCRs, clearance, or symptom resolution. This table comes from immunoSEQ multiplex PCR, and its TCRdb copy is limited to in-frame clones, with some not included. The sample has fewer than 300,000 clones, around 89% seen once. CDR3 length: 13 amino acids. Losses at the gene ends were 5 bases for V and 7 bases for J; bases not matched to a gene: 6. The sample belongs to a study of blood T cell repertoires in COVID-19. For the study at large: Samples representing acute and convalescent COVID-19 were sourced from the United States, Italy and Spain.

V usage is TRBV12-3 or TRBV12-4 and J usage is TRBJ1-2, with 8 bases aligning to TRBD1. Sequences were obtained from PBMCs or T cells enriched from blood (not recorded which). This TCR came from a man aged 35 to 55 who had recovered from COVID-19. Here the CDR3 reads CASSGWDRSGYTF. The CDR3 DNA is TGTGCCAGCAGTGGTTGGGACAGGTCTGGCTACACCTTC.